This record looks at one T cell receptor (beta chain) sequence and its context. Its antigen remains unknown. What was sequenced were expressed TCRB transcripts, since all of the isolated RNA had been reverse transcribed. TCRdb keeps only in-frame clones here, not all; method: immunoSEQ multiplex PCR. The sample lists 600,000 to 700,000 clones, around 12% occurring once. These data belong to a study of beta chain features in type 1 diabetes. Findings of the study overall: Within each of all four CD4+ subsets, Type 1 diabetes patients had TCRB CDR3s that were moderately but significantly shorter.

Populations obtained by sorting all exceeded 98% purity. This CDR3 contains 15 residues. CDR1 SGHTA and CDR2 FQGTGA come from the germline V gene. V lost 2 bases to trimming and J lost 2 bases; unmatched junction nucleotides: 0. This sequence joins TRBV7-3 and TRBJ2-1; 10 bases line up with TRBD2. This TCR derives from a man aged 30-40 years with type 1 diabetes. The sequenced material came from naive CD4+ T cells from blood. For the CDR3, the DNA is TGTGCCAGCAGCTTACTAGCGGGGGCCTACAATGAGCAGTTCTTC. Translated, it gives CASSLLAGAYNEQFF. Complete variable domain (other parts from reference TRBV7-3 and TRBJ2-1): GAGVSQTPSNKVTEKGKYVELRCDPISGHTALYWYRQSLGQGPEFLIYFQGTGAADDSGLPNDRFFAVRPEGSVSTLKIQRTERGDSAVYLCASSLLAGAYNEQFFGPGTRLTVL.